This entry concerns a single T cell receptor (beta chain). Its target is unknown. V lost 1 base and J 4 bases, leaving 22 bases between the germline ends. Germline V gene data show CDR1 as LNHNV and CDR2 as YYDKDF (reference sequence). The CDR3 has 18 residues. The donors, nominally healthy at sampling, likely had unrecorded immune exposures. The data are from a study of cytomegalovirus exposure and HLA in healthy donors. Study-wide results and caveats: One variant, a missense change in DCLRE1C, was linked in a later analysis to TCR beta V- and J-gene trimming. V segments that were indistinguishable, TRBV6-2 and TRBV6-3 among them, were omitted from analysis.

PCR amplification relied on 60 Vbeta primers (plus 13 Jbeta primers). Original processing methods: It was a later analysis that counted 79 million or so unique TCR beta chains, of which some 10 million were shared. Profiled with immunoSEQ multiplex PCR; TCRdb holds only in-frame clones, not every one. The V and J calls and clone size come from that table; D and trimming were worked out from the DNA. The table records fewer than 80,000 clones, about two thirds of them present only once. The TCR sequence derives from a woman aged 50 to 60 in good health and CMV-seropositive. Sequencing input: PBMCs. V is TRBV15 and J is TRBJ1-1; no clear D. The CDR3 sequence: CATSRGIGGEQSGTEAFF. In nucleotides, the CDR3 is TGTGCCACCAGCAGAGGGATCGGCGGAGAGCAATCTGGCACTGAAGCTTTCTTT.